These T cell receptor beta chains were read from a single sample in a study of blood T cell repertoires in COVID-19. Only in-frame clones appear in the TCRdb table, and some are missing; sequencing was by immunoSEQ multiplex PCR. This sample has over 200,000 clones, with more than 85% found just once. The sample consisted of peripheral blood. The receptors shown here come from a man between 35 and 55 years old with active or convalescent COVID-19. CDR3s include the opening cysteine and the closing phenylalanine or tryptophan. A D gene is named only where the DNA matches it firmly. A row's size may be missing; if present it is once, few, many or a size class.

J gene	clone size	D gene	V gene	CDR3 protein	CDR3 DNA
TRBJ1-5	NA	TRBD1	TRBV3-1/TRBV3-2	CASSLGQPSQPQHF	TGTGCCAGCAGCCTGGGACAGCCGAGTCAGCCCCAGCATTTT
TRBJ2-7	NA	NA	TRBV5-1	CASSLVGGGSPYEQYF	TGCGCCAGCAGCTTGGTGGGAGGGGGTTCCCCCTACGAGCAGTACTTC
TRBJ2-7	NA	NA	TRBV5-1	CASSQLTGLGEQYF	TGCGCCAGCAGCCAACTGACAGGCCTCGGCGAGCAGTACTTC
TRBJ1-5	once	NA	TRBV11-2	CASSLWRDGQPQHF	TGTGCCAGCAGCTTGTGGAGGGACGGGCAGCCCCAGCATTTT
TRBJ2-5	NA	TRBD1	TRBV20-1	CGTAGETQYF	TGTGGGACAGCCGGGGAGACCCAGTACTTC
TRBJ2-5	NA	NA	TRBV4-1	CASSQAPARETQYF	TGCGCCAGCAGCCAAGCTCCGGCGAGGGAGACCCAGTACTTC
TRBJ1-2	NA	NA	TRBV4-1	CASSQDSGWANYGYTF	TGCGCCAGCAGCCAAGATTCAGGGTGGGCAAACTATGGCTACACCTTC
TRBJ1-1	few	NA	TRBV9	CASSATGHPGEAFF	TGTGCCAGCAGTGCTACAGGTCACCCCGGGGAAGCTTTCTTT
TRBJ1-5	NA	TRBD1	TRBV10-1	CASSENRGQPQHF	TGCGCCAGCAGTGAAAACAGGGGTCAGCCCCAGCATTTT
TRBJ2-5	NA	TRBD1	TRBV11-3	CASSPGTGETQYF	TGTGCCAGCAGCCCCGGGACAGGGGAGACCCAGTACTTC
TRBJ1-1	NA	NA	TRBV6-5	CASSYAGLENTEAFF	TGTGCCAGCAGCTACGCGGGACTTGAGAACACTGAAGCTTTCTTT
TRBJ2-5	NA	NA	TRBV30	CAWSFISETQYF	TGTGCCTGGAGTTTTATATCAGAGACCCAGTACTTC
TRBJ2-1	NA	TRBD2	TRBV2	CASLIAGYYNEQFF	TGTGCCAGCCTAATAGCGGGGTACTACAATGAGCAGTTCTTC
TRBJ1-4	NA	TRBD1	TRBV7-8	CASSLLQGATNEKLFF	TGTGCCAGCAGCTTATTACAGGGGGCAACTAATGAAAAACTGTTTTTT
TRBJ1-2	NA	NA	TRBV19	CACESGDGYTF	TGTGCCTGTGAAAGCGGAGATGGCTACACCTTC
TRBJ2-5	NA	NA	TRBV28	CASGQAGRETQYF	TGTGCCAGCGGACAGGCGGGGAGAGAGACCCAGTACTTC
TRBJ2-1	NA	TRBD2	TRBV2	CASRGGSGRYNEQFF	TGTGCCAGCAGGGGGGGGAGCGGGAGGTACAATGAGCAGTTCTTC
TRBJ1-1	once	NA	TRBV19	CASSIGVRDLGTEAFF	TGTGCCAGTAGTATAGGAGTCCGGGATCTGGGGACTGAAGCTTTCTTT
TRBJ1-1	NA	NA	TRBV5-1	CASSLAAGANTEAFF	TGCGCCAGCAGCTTGGCCGCAGGGGCGAACACTGAAGCTTTCTTT
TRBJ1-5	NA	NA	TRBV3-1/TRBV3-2	CASSHRDTGNQPQHF	TGTGCCAGCAGCCACCGCGACACAGGCAATCAGCCCCAGCATTTT
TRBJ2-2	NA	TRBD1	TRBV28	CASRLPRQGLTGELFF	TGTGCCAGCAGACTACCGAGACAGGGGCTTACCGGGGAGCTGTTTTTT
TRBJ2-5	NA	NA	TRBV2	CASSGGTGVETQYF	TGTGCCAGCAGCGGGGGTACAGGGGTAGAGACCCAGTACTTC
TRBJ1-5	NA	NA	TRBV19	CASSITAGLNQPQHF	TGTGCCAGTAGTATTACGGCAGGACTCAATCAGCCCCAGCATTTT
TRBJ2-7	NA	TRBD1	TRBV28	CASSLTDRFSYEQYF	TGTGCCAGCAGTTTAACGGACAGGTTCTCCTACGAGCAGTACTTC
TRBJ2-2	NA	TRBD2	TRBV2	CASSGTSGNLNGELFF	TGTGCCAGCAGCGGGACTAGCGGGAACCTCAACGGGGAGCTGTTTTTT
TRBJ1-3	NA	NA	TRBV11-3	CASRKGLLLLRAGNTIYF	TGTGCCAGCAGGAAGGGACTGCTACTGCTAAGGGCTGGAAACACCATATATTTT
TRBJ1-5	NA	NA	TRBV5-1	CASSLVGGNQPQHF	TGCGCCAGCAGCTTGGTAGGGGGCAATCAGCCCCAGCATTTT
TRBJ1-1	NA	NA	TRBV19	CASTSGGMTEAFF	NA
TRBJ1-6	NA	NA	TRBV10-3	CAISEEQGYNSPLHF	TGTGCCATCAGTGAGGAACAGGGCTATAATTCACCCCTCCACTTT
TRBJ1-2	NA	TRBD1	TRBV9	CASSVDPRQGPSYGYTF	TGTGCCAGCAGCGTAGACCCCCGACAGGGTCCCAGCTATGGCTACACCTTC
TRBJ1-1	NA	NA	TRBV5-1	CASSTSGVSGTEAFF	TGCGCCAGCAGCACCTCAGGGGTTAGTGGCACTGAAGCTTTCTTT
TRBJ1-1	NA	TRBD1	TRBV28	CASSSITSGQGRSTEAFF	TGTGCCAGCAGTTCCATCACCTCGGGACAGGGGCGAAGCACTGAAGCTTTCTTT
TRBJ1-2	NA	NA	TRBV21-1	CASSRPRGGGNYGYTF	TGTGCCAGCAGCAGGCCCCGGGGGGGCGGTAACTATGGCTACACCTTC
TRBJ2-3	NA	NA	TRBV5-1	CASSSDSTDTQYF	TGCGCCAGCAGCTCGGACTCTACAGATACGCAGTATTTT
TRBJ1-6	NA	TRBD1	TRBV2	CASSDGTGHSPLHF	TGTGCCAGCAGTGATGGGACAGGGCATTCACCCCTCCACTTT
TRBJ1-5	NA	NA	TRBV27	CASSPSVSGLEASHF	TGTGCCAGCAGCCCATCAGTGTCAGGACTCGAAGCTTCGCATTTT
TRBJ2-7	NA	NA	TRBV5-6	CASSPDWQSSSYEQYF	TGTGCCAGCAGCCCGGACTGGCAATCCAGCTCCTACGAGCAGTACTTC
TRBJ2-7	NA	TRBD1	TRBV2	CASTTDRSGHEQYF	TGTGCCAGCACTACGGACAGGTCAGGCCACGAGCAGTACTTC
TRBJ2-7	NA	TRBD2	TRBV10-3	CAISESVAGASYEQYF	TGTGCCATCAGTGAGTCGGTAGCGGGGGCCTCCTACGAGCAGTACTTC